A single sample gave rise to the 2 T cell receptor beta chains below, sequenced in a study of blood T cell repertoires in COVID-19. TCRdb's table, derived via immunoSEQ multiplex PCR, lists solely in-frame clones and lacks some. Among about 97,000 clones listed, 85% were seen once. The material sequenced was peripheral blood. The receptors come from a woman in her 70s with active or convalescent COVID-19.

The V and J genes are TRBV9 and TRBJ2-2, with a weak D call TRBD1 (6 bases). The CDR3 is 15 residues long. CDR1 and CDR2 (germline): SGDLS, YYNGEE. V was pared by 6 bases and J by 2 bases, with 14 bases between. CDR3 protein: CASNRAFGNTGELFF. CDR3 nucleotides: TGTGCCAGCAACAGGGCGTTTGGCAACACCGGGGAGCTGTTTTTT. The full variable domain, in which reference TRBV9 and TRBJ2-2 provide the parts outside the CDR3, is DSGVTQTPKHLITATGQRVTLRCSPRSGDLSVYWYQQSLDQGLQFLIQYYNGEERAKGNILERFSAQQFPDLHSELNLSSLELGDSALYFCASNRAFGNTGELFFGEGSRLTVL.

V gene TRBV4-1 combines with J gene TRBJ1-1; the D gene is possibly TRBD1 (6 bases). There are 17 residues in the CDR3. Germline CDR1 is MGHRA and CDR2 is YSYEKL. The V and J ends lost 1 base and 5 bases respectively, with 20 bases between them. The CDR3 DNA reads TGCGCCAGCAGCCAAGGTGGGGGGGGGCCCCGGGAGACTGAAGCTTTCTTT. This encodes CASSQGGGGPRETEAFF.